This is a list of T cell receptor beta chains from one sample in a study of blood T cell repertoires in COVID-19. Assay used: immunoSEQ multiplex PCR; TCRdb lists only in-frame clones, some missing. The data show approximately 130,000 clones, 77% seen once. Sequencing was performed on peripheral blood. The source is an elderly man with acute or convalescent COVID-19. Each CDR3 is given with its conserved first and last residue. The D gene is left open where the match is weak. Where a row states a size, it is once, few, many or the class of an expanded clone; other rows omit it.

CDR3 protein: CARPGLPVTGELFF
CDR3 DNA: TGTGCCAGACCGGGACTACCTGTCACCGGGGAGCTGTTTTTT
clone size: .
V gene: TRBV6-5
D gene: TRBD2
J gene: TRBJ2-2

CDR3 protein: CASSHWTGEGAEKLFF
CDR3 DNA: TGTGCCAGCAGCCACTGGACAGGGGAGGGGGCTGAAAAACTGTTTTTT
clone size: .
V gene: TRBV11-2
D gene: TRBD1
J gene: TRBJ1-4

CDR3 protein: CASRQGGYEQYF
CDR3 DNA: TGTGCCAGTAGACAGGGGGGCTACGAGCAGTACTTC
clone size: few
V gene: TRBV7-2
D gene: TRBD1
J gene: TRBJ2-7

CDR3 protein: CASRARGSYEQYF
CDR3 DNA: TGTGCCAGCAGGGCCAGGGGGTCCTACGAGCAGTACTTC
clone size: .
V gene: TRBV6-5
D gene: TRBD1
J gene: TRBJ2-7

CDR3 protein: CASSESQGTGQFF
CDR3 DNA: TGTGCCAGCAGCGAATCACAGGGTACAGGGCAGTTCTTC
clone size: .
V gene: TRBV7-9
D gene: .
J gene: TRBJ2-1

CDR3 protein: CASSFIRGGVEAFF
CDR3 DNA: TGTGCCAGCAGCTTCATCCGGGGGGGAGTTGAAGCTTTCTTT
clone size: .
V gene: TRBV11-2
D gene: .
J gene: TRBJ1-1

CDR3 protein: CAWSEGTDGGYTF
CDR3 DNA: TGTGCCTGGAGTGAAGGAACAGACGGAGGCTACACCTTC
clone size: .
V gene: TRBV30
D gene: .
J gene: TRBJ1-2

CDR3 protein: CASSPTGTNSPLHF
CDR3 DNA: TGTGCCAGCTCACCTACAGGGACCAATTCACCCCTCCACTTT
clone size: .
V gene: TRBV18
D gene: .
J gene: TRBJ1-6

CDR3 protein: CASSPAAGSGSPLHF
CDR3 DNA: TGTGCCAGCAGCCCCGCGGCAGGGTCCGGGTCACCCCTCCACTTT
clone size: .
V gene: TRBV3-1/TRBV3-2
D gene: .
J gene: TRBJ1-6

CDR3 protein: CASRLTGDYGYTF
CDR3 DNA: TGTGCCAGCAGACTCACAGGGGACTATGGCTACACCTTC
clone size: .
V gene: TRBV7-2
D gene: TRBD1
J gene: TRBJ1-2

CDR3 protein: CASSIETAYGNTIYF
CDR3 DNA: TGTGCCAGTAGTATAGAGACTGCTTATGGAAACACCATATATTTT
clone size: .
V gene: TRBV19
D gene: .
J gene: TRBJ1-3

CDR3 protein: CATTGTTDNEQFF
CDR3 DNA: TGTGCCACCACCGGGACTACGGACAATGAGCAGTTCTTC
clone size: .
V gene: TRBV11-2
D gene: TRBD2
J gene: TRBJ2-1

CDR3 protein: CATRVDRYTGELFF
CDR3 DNA: TGTGCCACCCGGGTAGACAGGTACACCGGGGAGCTGTTTTTT
clone size: .
V gene: TRBV15
D gene: .
J gene: TRBJ2-2

CDR3 protein: CASSLGPGSYNSPLHF
CDR3 DNA: TGTGCCAGCAGCTTAGGGCCGGGGAGCTATAATTCACCCCTCCACTTT
clone size: .
V gene: TRBV7-2
D gene: .
J gene: TRBJ1-6

CDR3 protein: CASSLTSATDTQYF
CDR3 DNA: TGCGCCAGCAGCTTGACTAGCGCGACAGATACGCAGTATTTT
clone size: .
V gene: TRBV5-1
D gene: TRBD2
J gene: TRBJ2-3

CDR3 protein: CASSPRLAGDSYEQYF
CDR3 DNA: TGCGCCAGCAGCCCCCGACTAGCGGGGGACTCCTACGAGCAGTACTTC
clone size: .
V gene: TRBV4-3
D gene: TRBD2
J gene: TRBJ2-7

CDR3 protein: CASSFGVVGEKLFF
CDR3 DNA: TGTGCCAGCAGTTTTGGAGTAGTCGGGGAAAAACTGTTTTTT
clone size: .
V gene: TRBV27
D gene: .
J gene: TRBJ1-4

CDR3 protein: CASRATGTDYGYTF
CDR3 DNA: TGTGCCAGCAGGGCTACCGGGACAGATTATGGCTACACCTTC
clone size: .
V gene: TRBV7-9
D gene: TRBD1
J gene: TRBJ1-2

CDR3 protein: CAGGPSTLNTEAFF
CDR3 DNA: TGTGCCGGCGGCCCCTCCACTCTGAACACTGAAGCTTTCTTT
clone size: .
V gene: TRBV16
D gene: .
J gene: TRBJ1-1

CDR3 protein: CASSSPGTVDTDTQYF
CDR3 DNA: TGTGCCAGCAGCTCCCCCGGGACAGTCGACACAGATACGCAGTATTTT
clone size: .
V gene: TRBV21-1
D gene: .
J gene: TRBJ2-3

CDR3 protein: CAISEAAGYIQPQHF
CDR3 DNA: TGTGCCATCAGTGAAGCGGCAGGCTATATTCAGCCCCAGCATTTT
clone size: .
V gene: TRBV10-3
D gene: .
J gene: TRBJ1-5

CDR3 protein: CASSRGYVRFRANVLTF
CDR3 DNA: TGTGCCAGTAGCCGGGGGTATGTGCGATTTCGGGCCAACGTCCTGACTTTC
clone size: .
V gene: TRBV19
D gene: .
J gene: TRBJ2-6

CDR3 protein: CASSLSRDRATYEQYF
CDR3 DNA: TGTGCCAGCAGCTTGTCTCGGGACAGGGCCACCTACGAGCAGTACTTC
clone size: .
V gene: TRBV5-4
D gene: TRBD1
J gene: TRBJ2-7

CDR3 protein: CASSNSRTSVGELFF
CDR3 DNA: TGCGCCAGCAGCAACTCCCGGACTAGCGTGGGGGAGCTGTTTTTT
clone size: .
V gene: TRBV5-1
D gene: TRBD2
J gene: TRBJ2-2

CDR3 protein: CASSPGQGFYEQYF
CDR3 DNA: TGTGCCAGCAGTCCAGGACAGGGGTTCTACGAGCAGTACTTC
clone size: .
V gene: TRBV6-5
D gene: TRBD1
J gene: TRBJ2-7

CDR3 protein: CSVASRMGEQFF
CDR3 DNA: TGCAGCGTTGCCTCGAGGATGGGTGAGCAGTTCTTC
clone size: .
V gene: TRBV29-1
D gene: .
J gene: TRBJ2-1

CDR3 protein: CASSASAGGHYEQYF
CDR3 DNA: TGTGCCAGCAGCGCTTCGGCGGGGGGCCACTACGAGCAGTACTTC
clone size: .
V gene: TRBV9
D gene: TRBD2
J gene: TRBJ2-7

CDR3 protein: CASSQVIGGPIEQFF
CDR3 DNA: TGTGCCAGCAGCCAAGTCATAGGGGGCCCAATTGAGCAGTTCTTC
clone size: .
V gene: TRBV3-1/TRBV3-2
D gene: TRBD1
J gene: TRBJ2-1

CDR3 protein: CASSQDRQAYEQYF
CDR3 DNA: TGCGCCAGCAGCCAAGATAGACAGGCCTACGAGCAGTACTTC
clone size: few
V gene: TRBV4-3
D gene: .
J gene: TRBJ2-7

CDR3 protein: CASSSYTEAFF
CDR3 DNA: TGTGCCAGCAGCTCTTACACTGAAGCTTTCTTT
clone size: .
V gene: TRBV2
D gene: .
J gene: TRBJ1-1

CDR3 protein: CASSIGTIQETQYF
CDR3 DNA: TGCGCCAGCAGCATCGGGACTATCCAAGAGACCCAGTACTTC
clone size: .
V gene: TRBV5-1
D gene: TRBD2
J gene: TRBJ2-5

CDR3 protein: CASRLSGTPESPLHF
CDR3 DNA: TGTGCCTCGAGGTTATCCGGGACACCAGAGTCACCCCTCCACTTT
clone size: .
V gene: TRBV30
D gene: .
J gene: TRBJ1-6

CDR3 protein: CASSLASQNNEQFF
CDR3 DNA: TGTGCCAGCAGTTTGGCTAGCCAAAACAATGAGCAGTTCTTC
clone size: .
V gene: TRBV28
D gene: .
J gene: TRBJ2-1

CDR3 protein: CASSIPGSGTEAFF
CDR3 DNA: TGTGCCAGTAGTATTCCGGGTTCCGGCACTGAAGCTTTCTTT
clone size: few
V gene: TRBV19
D gene: .
J gene: TRBJ1-1

CDR3 protein: CASSQLVGQGDEKLFF
CDR3 DNA: TGTGCCAGCAGCCAACTCGTTGGGCAGGGTGACGAAAAACTGTTTTTT
clone size: .
V gene: TRBV3-1/TRBV3-2
D gene: .
J gene: TRBJ1-4

CDR3 protein: CASSPGQGVVGFF
CDR3 DNA: TGTGCCAGCAGTCCGGGACAGGGGGTTGTGGGTTTCTTT
clone size: .
V gene: TRBV5-6
D gene: TRBD1
J gene: TRBJ1-1

CDR3 protein: CASSSQGVDTEAFF
CDR3 DNA: TGTGCCAGCAGCTCACAGGGTGTGGACACTGAAGCTTTCTTT
clone size: .
V gene: TRBV7-2
D gene: .
J gene: TRBJ1-1

CDR3 protein: CASSQDYTTGSYEQYF
CDR3 DNA: TGTGCCAGCAGCCAAGATTATACGACAGGCTCCTACGAGCAGTACTTC
clone size: .
V gene: TRBV4-2
D gene: .
J gene: TRBJ2-7

CDR3 protein: CASSLGTQSGANVLTF
CDR3 DNA: TGTGCCAGCAGCTTGGGGACTCAGTCTGGGGCCAACGTCCTGACTTTC
clone size: .
V gene: TRBV5-6
D gene: .
J gene: TRBJ2-6

CDR3 protein: CASSLGGIGHDTGELFF
CDR3 DNA: TGTGCCAGCAGCTTGGGAGGGATTGGTCACGACACCGGGGAGCTGTTTTTT
clone size: .
V gene: TRBV5-6
D gene: .
J gene: TRBJ2-2

CDR3 protein: CASSSYNPGTGKGYTF
CDR3 DNA: TGCGCCAGCAGCTCCTACAACCCCGGGACAGGGAAAGGCTACACCTTC
clone size: .
V gene: TRBV5-1
D gene: TRBD1
J gene: TRBJ1-2

CDR3 protein: CASSQQGAGGYTF
CDR3 DNA: TGTGCCAGCAGCCAACAGGGGGCTGGTGGCTACACCTTC
clone size: .
V gene: TRBV14
D gene: TRBD1
J gene: TRBJ1-2

CDR3 protein: CASSPGAQETQYF
CDR3 DNA: TGCGCCAGCAGCCCTGGGGCACAAGAGACCCAGTACTTC
clone size: once
V gene: TRBV5-1
D gene: .
J gene: TRBJ2-5

CDR3 protein: CASTERVQRTEQYF
CDR3 DNA: TGTGCCAGCACCGAAAGGGTACAAAGGACAGAGCAGTACTTC
clone size: .
V gene: TRBV2
D gene: .
J gene: TRBJ2-7

CDR3 protein: CASSFGVVHEQFF
CDR3 DNA: TGTGCCAGCAGTTTCGGGGTAGTCCATGAGCAGTTCTTC
clone size: .
V gene: TRBV6-5
D gene: .
J gene: TRBJ2-1

CDR3 protein: CASSIRGQATNQPQHF
CDR3 DNA: TGTGCCAGTAGTATTAGAGGACAGGCGACAAATCAGCCCCAGCATTTT
clone size: few
V gene: TRBV19
D gene: TRBD1
J gene: TRBJ1-5

CDR3 protein: CASSVVGARGDTQYF
CDR3 DNA: TGTGCCAGCAGCGTAGTTGGCGCTCGAGGAGATACGCAGTATTTT
clone size: .
V gene: TRBV9
D gene: .
J gene: TRBJ2-3

CDR3 protein: CASSLSLGAQAFF
CDR3 DNA: TGTGCCAGCAGCTTGAGTCTTGGGGCTCAAGCTTTCTTT
clone size: .
V gene: TRBV5-6
D gene: .
J gene: TRBJ1-1

CDR3 protein: CASAGTGGYGYTF
CDR3 DNA: TGTGCCAGCGCCGGGACAGGGGGCTATGGCTACACCTTC
clone size: .
V gene: TRBV12-3/TRBV12-4
D gene: TRBD1
J gene: TRBJ1-2

CDR3 protein: CASGSGQGPYEQYF
CDR3 DNA: TGTGCCAGCGGTTCCGGACAGGGTCCCTACGAGCAGTACTTC
clone size: .
V gene: TRBV2
D gene: TRBD1
J gene: TRBJ2-7

CDR3 protein: CASSQEGWEDNEQFF
CDR3 DNA: TGTGCCAGCAGCCAAGAGGGCTGGGAGGACAATGAGCAGTTCTTC
clone size: .
V gene: TRBV3-1/TRBV3-2
D gene: .
J gene: TRBJ2-1